This TCR beta chain was obtained from a study of shared clonotypes between healthy human individuals. Worth noting for this clone: The target antigen is unknown.

Assay execution took place at the deep level. Using immunoSEQ multiplex PCR, the repertoire was profiled, and TCRdb retains in-frame clones only, with some absent. The sample consists of around 2.3 million clones, about 94% of them appearing once. General observations from the study: Naive subsets tended to show greater estimated richness than memory subsets.

The CDR3 is 22 amino acids. CDR1 and CDR2 from the germline V gene are SGHVS and FQNEAQ. V trimming: 4 bases; J trimming: 0 bases; junction bases outside the gene matches: 26. Sequencing was done on a sample of naive CD4+ T cells sorted from blood. Described subset: CD45RA+ positively selected. The sequence was collected from a man aged 18 to 29 in good health. This chain connects TRBV7-8 to TRBJ2-5, with 7 bases matching TRBD2. CDR3 sequence: CASSSSRPVLGASGLYQETQYF. The CDR3 DNA reads TGTGCCAGCAGCTCTAGCCGACCTGTGCTGGGAGCTAGCGGTTTGTACCAAGAGACCCAGTACTTC.